This T cell receptor beta chain was recorded in a study of cytomegalovirus exposure and HLA in healthy donors. Regarding the study as a whole: Apparent HLA restriction characterized most CMV-associated TCR beta chains in a later analysis. Earlier results showed most TCR beta V segments being productive about 87% or about 30% of the time. For TCR beta chains, V- and J-gene trimming was later linked to a missense DCLRE1C variant. Some V segments could not be told apart, so they were left out, TRBV6-2 and TRBV6-3 among them.

The CDR3 is 15 residues long. V dropped 4 bases and J dropped 4; count of bases not matched to a gene: 6. CDR1 and CDR2 (germline): MNHEY, SMNVEV (reference sequence). The PCR employed 60 Vbeta primers together with 13 Jbeta primers. Profiling relied on immunoSEQ multiplex PCR, and the TCRdb table lists in-frame clones only, not all of them. The sample contains 200,000 to 250,000 clones, approximately 82% of which appear only once. A note on this clone: The antigen remains undetermined.

Sequenced input: PBMCs. J is TRBJ2-7 and V is TRBV27, with 11 bases that match TRBD2. The receptor comes from a man younger than 30 in good health and CMV-seronegative. The CDR3 region is CASSSRLAGTYEQYF. Written as DNA, the CDR3 is TGTGCCAGCAGTTCCAGACTAGCGGGGACTTACGAGCAGTACTTC.